The 7 T cell receptor beta chains below all came from one sample that was sequenced in a study of T cell responses to AZD1222 COVID-19 vaccine. The table came from immunoSEQ multiplex PCR; TCRdb's copy has only in-frame clones and leaves some out. The sample lists 120,000 or so clones, around 85% occurring once. Source: peripheral blood, taken on day 0 of AZD1222 vaccination. The receptors here all came from an adult in good health.

V usage is TRBV23-1 and J usage is TRBJ2-7; the D is unclear. TRBV23-1 is an open reading frame whose function is uncertain. The CDR3 has 14 amino acids. The ends were cut back, 4 bases at V and 3 bases at J, with 13 bases in the middle. For the CDR3, the DNA is TGCGCCAGCAGTCCGGAAGGACGGTGCTACGAGCAGTACTTC. Translated, it gives CASSPEGRCYEQYF.

This clone appeared a few times. This chain joins TRBV6-5 and TRBJ1-1; D may be TRBD1 (6 bases). The CDR3 length is 12 residues. The germline V and J ends were trimmed by 4 bases and 10 bases, with 13 bases remaining between them. Germline V lookup: CDR1 MNHEY, CDR2 SVGAGI. The CDR3 sequence is CASSSSGTTAFF. The CDR3 DNA reads as TGTGCCAGCAGTTCATCCGGGACAACAGCTTTCTTT.

This rearrangement joins TRBV19 to TRBJ2-7, with 10 nucleotides matching TRBD1. V was clipped by 2 bases and J by 4 bases; unmatched bases: 5. Germline V gene sequence: CDR1 LNHDA, CDR2 SQIVND (reference sequence). This CDR3 is 15 amino acids long. The CDR3 nucleotides read TGTGCCAGTAGTATACCGGGACAGGGGATATACGAGCAGTACTTC. As protein: CASSIPGQGIYEQYF.

The chain combines TRBV9 with TRBJ2-2, with D perhaps TRBD1 (6 bases). The V gene's germline CDR1 is SGDLS and CDR2 YYNGEE. V dropped 7 bases and J dropped 5 bases, with 15 bases sitting between them. The CDR3 covers 14 residues. Here the CDR3 DNA reads TGTGCCAGCGGCACCGCAGGGGCGACCGGGGAGCTGTTTTTT. It yields the protein CASGTAGATGELFF. Full variable domain (remainder filled in from reference TRBV9 and TRBJ2-2): DSGVTQTPKHLITATGQRVTLRCSPRSGDLSVYWYQQSLDQGLQFLIQYYNGEERAKGNILERFSAQQFPDLHSELNLSSLELGDSALYFCASGTAGATGELFFGEGSRLTVL.

In its sample, this clone was seen a few times. The gene calls are TRBV12-3 or TRBV12-4 and TRBJ1-1, with a tentative D call TRBD1 (5 bases). The ends were cut back, 5 bases at V and 5 bases at J, with 12 bases in the middle. CDR3 length equals 13 residues. CDR3 region: CASSRGSGTEAFF. Written as DNA, the CDR3 is TGTGCCAGCAGTCGGGGGTCGGGAACTGAAGCTTTCTTT.

V and J are TRBV11-1 and TRBJ2-7, with TRBD1 matching over 7 bases. Germline V gene data show CDR1 as SGHAT and CDR2 as FQDESV (reference sequence). CDR3 length: 12 amino acids. Unmatched junction bases numbered 2, after V lost 5 bases and J lost 4 bases. The CDR3 DNA is TGTGCCAGCAGCCCGGACAGGTACGAGCAGTACTTC. Translated: CASSPDRYEQYF.

V gene TRBV5-5 combines with J gene TRBJ1-6, with D unresolved. V was shortened by 1 base and J by 3 bases, with 5 bases between the two germline ends. The germline V gene has CDR1 SGHKS and CDR2 YYEKEE (reference sequence). This CDR3 has 14 residues. CDR3 DNA sequence: TGTGCCAGCAGCTTGACGGACTATAATTCACCCCTCCACTTT. Encoded protein: CASSLTDYNSPLHF.